This entry describes one TCR beta chain. Per germline, CDR1 LGHDT and CDR2 YNNKEL (reference sequence). The CDR3 extends over 15 amino acids. Trimming removed 8 bases at V and 0 bases at J, with 13 bases between. The data were taken from a study of blood T cell repertoires in COVID-19. Study information: Samples of COVID-19 (acute and convalescent) were obtained from the United States, Italy and Spain.

Study processing details: Using reference gene primer amplification, nucleated cell counts were estimated. Measured with immunoSEQ multiplex PCR; TCRdb has only the in-frame clones, and not every one. The DNA gave D and trimming, while V, J and clone size come from that table. The repertoire holds 130,000 to 150,000 clones, with approximately 85% as singletons. The sequence was obtained from a human donor with acute or convalescent COVID-19. The donor label of this sample is uncertain. Material for sequencing was peripheral blood. The rearrangement joins TRBV3-1 (or the pseudogene TRBV3-2) to TRBJ2-2, with D tentatively TRBD2 (5 bases). The CDR3 bases are TGTGCCAGCCTCTTGGGAGCGGCGAACACCGGGGAGCTGTTTTTT. Translation: CASLLGAANTGELFF.